This T cell receptor beta chain is from a study of metastatic and nonmetastatic thyroid tumors. Study context: From malignant and benign thyroid patients, repertoires in blood and in tumor or nodule tissue were compared.

Study-wide points: Malignant thyroid tumors reportedly exceeded benign nodules significantly in TCR beta diversity, with the difference appearing in blood and tumor.

Each patient came to thyroid surgery without any prior treatment (of any kind). This clone was seen ten or more times. Its antigen is still unknown. The ends lost 3 bases at V and 4 bases at J; junction bases unmatched: 2. The CDR3 is 13 amino acids. In germline, CDR1 is SGHDT, CDR2 YYEEEE. How the authors handled the data: Researchers built a distant-metastasis classifier for papillary thyroid cancer that drew on CDR3 differences across clinicopathological groups. Using MiXCR, TCRdb reanalyzed the PCR reads. TCRdb, not the original authors, processed these V and J calls. The data show 25,000 to 30,000 clones, with around a sixth seen just once and about 4.2% held by the top ten.

The sequence was obtained from a female donor with papillary thyroid cancer or a benign thyroid nodule (not recorded which). Some clones in this sample may be carry-over from other donors' samples. V and J are TRBV5-6 and TRBJ1-1, with 8 bases that match TRBD1. The sequenced material came from blood. The CDR3 loop reads CASSWTGSTEAFF. The CDR3 region has the DNA TGTGCCAGCAGCTGGACAGGGAGCACTGAAGCTTTCTTT.